Listed here are 13 T cell receptor beta chains from one sample, sequenced in a study of blood T cell repertoires in COVID-19. Repertoires were generated with immunoSEQ multiplex PCR, while TCRdb's copy carries only in-frame clones and drops some. This sample yields 230,000 or so clones, of which roughly 84% are seen a single time; 1.5% to 2% belongs to the top ten. Sequencing input: peripheral blood. These receptor sequences come from a middle-aged man with active or convalescent COVID-19.

This chain's CDR3 is CASSESAGSYEQYF. The CDR3, as DNA: TGCGCCAGCAGTGAGTCAGCAGGCTCCTACGAGCAGTACTTC. The chain couples TRBV10-1 to TRBJ2-7; D is unresolved. Looked up from germline, CDR1 is WNHNN and CDR2 is SYGVQD (reference sequence). The CDR3 runs to 14 residues. Trimming took 0 bases from V and 0 from J, leaving 6 bases between them.

This clone was recorded only once. The rearrangement joins TRBV9 to TRBJ1-6; perhaps TRBD1 as D (6 bases). The CDR3 length is 15 residues. Germline V CDR1 and CDR2: SGDLS, YYNGEE. Trimming took off 4 bases at V and 8 bases at J, with 16 bases between the two ends. The CDR3 sequence is CASSPRVGGDSPLHF. CDR3 in DNA: TGTGCCAGCAGCCCCAGGGTAGGGGGGGATTCACCCCTCCACTTT.

The chain couples TRBV10-3 to TRBJ1-4; D might be TRBD1 (5 bases). This CDR3 comprises 15 residues. Germline CDR1 reads ENHRY; CDR2 reads SYGVKD. Trimming removed 3 bases at V and 6 bases at J, with 14 bases between. CDR3 sequence (DNA): TGTGCCATCAGTGAAGTACCGGGACTTCATGAAAAACTGTTTTTT. This encodes CAISEVPGLHEKLFF.

This chain joins TRBV7-2 and TRBJ1-5, with D unclear. Looked up from germline, CDR1 is SGHTA and CDR2 is FQGNSA. The length of the CDR3 is 16 residues. The ends were cut back, 1 base at V and 3 bases at J, with 13 bases in the middle. CDR3 sequence: CASSLDGQLVNQPQHF. CDR3 in DNA: TGTGCCAGCAGCTTAGATGGGCAGCTCGTCAATCAGCCCCAGCATTTT. Full variable domain (remainder filled in from reference TRBV7-2 and TRBJ1-5): GAGVSQSPSNKVTEKGKDVELRCDPISGHTALYWYRQSLGQGLEFLIYFQGNSAPDKSGLPSDRFSAERTGGSVSTLTIQRTQQEDSAVYLCASSLDGQLVNQPQHFGDGTRLSIL.

The chain recombines TRBV11-2 with TRBJ2-3, with D hard to call. The CDR3 is made up of 13 amino acids. Trimming took 1 base from V and 5 from J, leaving 7 bases between them. CDR1 and CDR2 (germline): SGHAT, FQNNGV. Written as DNA, the CDR3 is TGTGCCAGCAGCTTAGGAGCGAGAGATACGCAGTATTTT. Translating gives CASSLGARDTQYF.

J is TRBJ1-1 and V is TRBV9; 7 bases match TRBD1. The CDR3 totals 15 residues. V was pared by 3 bases and J by 5 bases, with 10 bases of the junction left unmatched. CDR1 SGDLS and CDR2 YYNGEE come from the germline V gene. CDR3 nucleotides: TGTGCCAGCAGCGGGGACAGTGCTATAGGTACTGAAGCTTTCTTT. This translates into CASSGDSAIGTEAFF.

The J gene is TRBJ2-2, the V gene TRBV27; D is possibly TRBD1 (6 bases). V was shortened by 0 bases and J by 7 bases, with 12 bases between the two germline ends. Per germline, CDR1 MNHEY and CDR2 SMNVEV (reference sequence). This CDR3 comprises 15 residues. The CDR3 nucleotides read TGTGCCAGCAGTTTATCTCCAGGGGCGAGCGGGGAGCTGTTTTTT. Amino acids: CASSLSPGASGELFF.

This clone was seen once. This chain uses TRBV29-1 with TRBJ1-1, with no clear D. Germline V gene data show CDR1 as SQVTM and CDR2 as ANQGSEA. The V gene lost 6 bases and the J gene lost 6 bases, with 11 bases spanning the gap. This CDR3 has 11 residues. CDR3 sequence reads: CSVVGGAEAFF. CDR3 in DNA: TGCAGCGTGGTGGGTGGAGCTGAAGCTTTCTTT.

The chain employs TRBV5-4 and TRBJ2-3; D is perhaps TRBD2 (5 bases). The CDR3 extends over 14 amino acids. V was shortened by 4 bases and J by 3 bases, with 12 bases between the two germline ends. Germline V lookup: CDR1 SGHNT, CDR2 YYREEE (reference sequence). The CDR3 coding sequence is TGTGCCAGCAGCGCCGCTAGCAGGACAGATACGCAGTATTTT. It encodes CASSAASRTDTQYF.

This clone has more than one count but fewer than ten. The V gene is TRBV27, the J gene TRBJ2-7, with D perhaps TRBD1 (8 bases). Germline V gives CDR1 MNHEY, CDR2 SMNVEV (reference sequence). CDR3 length: 13 residues. V was clipped by 5 bases and J by 6 bases, with 14 bases between them. The DNA for the CDR3 is TGTGCCAGCAGTAGGACAGGGAGGGGCGAGCAGTACTTC. Its translation is CASSRTGRGEQYF.

For the CDR3, the DNA is TGTGCCAGCAGTCCGCGGACTAGCGCCTACCTTACGCAGTATTTT. It specifies CASSPRTSAYLTQYF. V usage is TRBV28 and J usage is TRBJ2-3; 9 bases agree with TRBD2. Germline CDR1 and CDR2: MDHEN and SYDVKM. Trimming removed 5 bases from V and 8 bases from J; junction bases left unmatched: 11. CDR3 length: 15 residues.

The chain links TRBV6-5 to TRBJ1-6; tentatively, D is TRBD1 (5 bases). Germline V CDR1 and CDR2: MNHEY, SVGAGI. Trimming pared 5 bases from V and 7 bases from J, leaving 12 bases between. The CDR3 has 14 residues. CDR3 in DNA: TGTGCCAGCAGTACCGGACGGGGGAATTCACCCCTCCACTTT. It encodes CASSTGRGNSPLHF.

This rearrangement joins TRBV30 to TRBJ1-5; D is ambiguous. Germline V gene sequence: CDR1 GTSNPN, CDR2 SVGIG (reference sequence). With 1 base removed from V and 2 bases from J, the gap between germline ends came to 9 bases. CDR3 length: 14 residues. CDR3 sequence (DNA): TGTGCCTGGAGTGCGGGGAATGGCAATCAGCCCCAGCATTTT. Translated: CAWSAGNGNQPQHF.